The present entry profiles one TCR beta chain with its context. This record belongs to a study of blood T cell repertoires in COVID-19. Whole-study context: Acute and convalescent COVID-19 specimens originated in the United States, Italy and Spain. Nucleic acid was either cDNA or gDNA, and it came from T cells, B-cell-depleted T cells, or PBMCs.

The CDR3 totals 16 residues. Germline values: CDR1 LNHDA, CDR2 SQIVND (reference sequence). Trimming removed 4 bases from V and 4 bases from J, with 16 bases in between. In the authors' methods: Reference gene primer amplification yielded estimated nucleated cell counts. This table comes from immunoSEQ multiplex PCR, and its TCRdb copy is limited to in-frame clones, with some not included. That table gives V, J and clone size, and the DNA gave D and trimming. This table has about 240,000 clones, approximately 86% appearing once. This receptor was identified in a woman in her 30s who had recovered from COVID-19. V and J are TRBV19 and TRBJ2-2; tentative D call: TRBD1 (5 bases). Specimen: peripheral blood. The CDR3 DNA is TGTGCCAGTAGTACGACAGCACGGCCGGGCACCGGGGAGCTGTTTTTT. Amino acid sequence: CASSTTARPGTGELFF.